The 7 T cell receptor beta chains in this list originate from one sample, sequenced in a study of human T cells and chemical hapten exposure. Noted time point: patch test 3, about 24 weeks after DPC sensitization. Treatment here: therapeutic diphenylcyclopropenone sensitization with weekly scalp DPC. TCRdb re-called the RACE reads with MiXCR, one entry per CDR3 protein. In the table there are more than 80,000 distinct CDR3 sequences, about 10% of which are singletons. This sample comprised whole blood, obtained in connection with sensitization to the hapten diphenylcyclopropenone (DPC). These receptors were collected from a woman in her forties or fifties with alopecia areata. Some clones in this sample may be carry-over from other donors' samples.

This clonotype showed up many times. V and J are TRBV24-1 and TRBJ1-1, with 8 bases fitting TRBD1. CDR3 length: 17 residues. CDR1 KGHDR and CDR2 SFDVKD come from the germline V gene. J lost 0 bases, V lost 4 bases, and 9 bases had no gene match. CDR3 residues: CATSDRGQGPVNTEAFF. The CDR3 DNA reads TGTGCCACCAGTGACCGAGGACAGGGCCCCGTGAACACTGAAGCTTTCTTT.

The chain combines TRBV4-1 with TRBJ1-2, with D unclear. V lost 3 bases, J lost 2 bases, and 13 bases lay in between. CDR3 length equals 15 residues. Looked up from germline, CDR1 is MGHRA and CDR2 is YSYEKL. The CDR3 nucleotides read TGCGCCAGCAGCCATATAGGACTGCTGAACTATGGCTACACCTTC. Its translation is CASSHIGLLNYGYTF.

In this sample, this clonotype turned up many times. The rearrangement joins TRBV6-4 to TRBJ1-3; D not resolved. Between the trimmed V and J ends, which lost 0 bases and 0 bases, there was a span of 15 bases. The CDR3 has 18 residues. CDR1 and CDR2 from the germline V gene are MRHNA and SNTAGT. The CDR3 loop reads CASSDSGTPTNSGNTIYF. The DNA for the CDR3 is TGTGCCAGCAGTGACTCGGGTACTCCGACCAACTCTGGAAACACCATATATTTT.

This clonotype occurred a few times. This chain joins TRBV7-3 and TRBJ1-1, with D maybe TRBD1 (5 bases). V was clipped by 2 bases and J by 7 bases, with 20 bases between them. Germline CDR1 reads SGHTA; CDR2 reads FQGTGA. The CDR3 is 16 residues long. The CDR3 DNA is TGTGCCAGCAGCTTAGAGGGAGGGACGATTCTCGGTGAAGCTTTCTTT. Amino acids: CASSLEGGTILGEAFF.

This clonotype has at least ten counts. The chain recombines TRBV7-9 with TRBJ1-1; D not resolved. The length of the CDR3 is 13 residues. Per the germline V gene, CDR1 is SEHNR and CDR2 is FQNEAQ (reference sequence). V lost 5 bases, J lost 6 bases, and 13 bases lay in between. The CDR3 loop reads CASSPEVVAEAFF. The CDR3 DNA follows: TGTGCCAGCAGCCCCGAGGTAGTGGCTGAAGCTTTCTTT. Drawing the rest from reference TRBV7-9 and TRBJ1-1, the complete variable domain is DTGVSQNPRHKITKRGQNVTFRCDPISEHNRLYWYRQTLGQGPEFLTYFQNEAQLEKSRLLSDRFSAERPKGSFSTLEIQRTEQGDSAMYLCASSPEVVAEAFFGQGTRLTVV.

This clonotype was counted at least ten times. The genes are TRBV18 and TRBJ1-2, with TRBD1 matching 7 bases. This CDR3 is 14 amino acids long. Germline-derived CDR1 and CDR2 are KGHSH and LQKENI. V shed 2 bases, J shed 3 bases, and the junction held 3 bases outside the gene matches. The CDR3 sequence: CASSPGGGYYGYTF. CDR3 sequence (DNA): TGTGCCAGCTCACCAGGAGGGGGCTACTATGGCTACACCTTC. The full variable domain, completed using reference TRBV18 and TRBJ1-2, is NAGVMQNPRHLVRRRGQEARLRCSPMKGHSHVYWYRQLPEEGLKFMVYLQKENIIDESGMPKERFSAEFPKEGPSILRIQQVVRGDSAAYFCASSPGGGYYGYTFGSGTRLTVV.

This clonotype occurred a few times. The chain uses TRBV20-1 and TRBJ2-7, with D possibly matching TRBD2 (6 bases). Germline CDR1 is DFQATT and CDR2 is SNEGSKA (reference sequence). The CDR3 covers 14 residues. V lost 6 bases and J lost 3, with 18 bases in between. CDR3 residues: CSARQGLAVYEQYF. The CDR3 coding sequence is TGCAGTGCCCGGCAGGGTTTAGCGGTCTACGAGCAGTACTTC.